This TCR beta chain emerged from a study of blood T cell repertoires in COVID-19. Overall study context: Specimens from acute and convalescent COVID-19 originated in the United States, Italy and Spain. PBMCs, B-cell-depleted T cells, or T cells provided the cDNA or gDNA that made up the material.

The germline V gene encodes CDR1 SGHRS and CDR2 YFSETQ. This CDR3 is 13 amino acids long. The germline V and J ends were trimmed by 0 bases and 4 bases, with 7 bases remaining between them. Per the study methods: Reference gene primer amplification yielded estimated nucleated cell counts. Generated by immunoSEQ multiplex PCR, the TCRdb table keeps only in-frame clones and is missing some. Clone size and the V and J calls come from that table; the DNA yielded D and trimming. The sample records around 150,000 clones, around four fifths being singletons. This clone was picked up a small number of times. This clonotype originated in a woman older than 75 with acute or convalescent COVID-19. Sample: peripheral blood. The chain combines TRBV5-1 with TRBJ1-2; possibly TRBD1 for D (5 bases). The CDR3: CASSLEGPYGYTF. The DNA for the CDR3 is TGCGCCAGCAGCTTGGAGGGGCCCTATGGCTACACCTTC.